This T cell receptor beta chain was found in a study of response to subunit inactivated influenza vaccine. TCRdb re-analysed the RT-PCR reads in MiXCR, keeping a single row per CDR3 protein. Here the sample spans 300,000 to 350,000 distinct CDR3 sequences, roughly 22% being singletons. Overall study findings and caveats: Authors suggested each seasonal influenza vaccination recruits few new T cells.

This CDR3 comprises 16 residues. V dropped 2 bases and J dropped 3; count of bases not matched to a gene: 7. This clonotype was counted between two and nine times. Its antigen is as yet unknown. The source of this sequence is a man aged 50-75 years who received an inactivated influenza vaccine. This chain joins TRBV12-3 or TRBV12-4 and TRBJ1-3, with 7 bases aligning to TRBD1. The sequenced sample was PBMCs from blood, obtained less than 22 months after vaccination. Here the CDR3 DNA reads TGTGCCAGCAGTTTAACAGGGGCCAAAATTGGAAACACCATATATTTT. Its protein product is CASSLTGAKIGNTIYF.